This T cell receptor (beta chain) was sequenced during a study of technical replicates of blood from a few donors. This CDR3 has 16 residues. Germline assignment: CDR1 LNHDA and CDR2 SQIVND (reference sequence). J gave up 6 bases and V 6 bases, and 11 bases lay outside the gene matches. TCRdb keeps only in-frame clones here, not all; method: immunoSEQ multiplex PCR. The table has approximately 97,000 clones, about 96% seen once. The V call is TRBV19, the J call TRBJ2-2, with 9 bases identical to TRBD2. The clonotype comes from a human donor in good health. Sequencing was performed on T cells isolated from PBMCs. For the CDR3, the DNA is TGTGCCAGTAGCCTGAGGCGGGAGGGCCGGGCCGGGGAGCTGTTTTTT. Residues: CASSLRREGRAGELFF.